This passage covers 2 T cell receptor beta chains from one sample sequenced in a study of PD-1 blockade in classical Hodgkin lymphoma. Sequencing was performed with immunoSEQ multiplex PCR; in TCRdb, only in-frame clones are kept and a portion is missing. This table holds about 30,000 clones, less than 90% found once. Each and every patient relapsed after autologous stem cell transplantation, and patients got differing brentuximab vedotin exposure. Magnetic depletion of unwanted cells isolated CD4+ T cells from thawed PBMCs. Here the sequenced sample was CD4+ T cells from blood, taken at baseline. These receptors originate from a human donor with classical Hodgkin lymphoma.

The CDR3 coding sequence is TGTGCCAGCAGTTTAGGGACAGGGGGCGTGGATGAGCAGTTCTTC. Its protein is CASSLGTGGVDEQFF. The chain links TRBV28 to TRBJ2-1, with TRBD1 identical over 12 bases. The junction had 4 bases not matched to a gene; V was cut back by 2 bases and J by 8 bases. The CDR3 totals 15 residues. From germline, CDR1 is MDHEN and CDR2 SYDVKM.

This clone was observed a single time. The J gene is TRBJ2-1, the V gene TRBV5-6; D perhaps matches TRBD2 (6 bases). Germline V gene data show CDR1 as SGHDT and CDR2 as YYEEEE. Trimming shortened V by 3 bases and J by 12 bases, and 25 bases separated the two germline ends. The CDR3 loop spans 16 amino acids. CDR3 sequence reads: CASSWAGTVTSLVQFF. The CDR3 bases are TGTGCCAGCAGCTGGGCCGGGACCGTGACTAGTTTGGTGCAGTTCTTC.